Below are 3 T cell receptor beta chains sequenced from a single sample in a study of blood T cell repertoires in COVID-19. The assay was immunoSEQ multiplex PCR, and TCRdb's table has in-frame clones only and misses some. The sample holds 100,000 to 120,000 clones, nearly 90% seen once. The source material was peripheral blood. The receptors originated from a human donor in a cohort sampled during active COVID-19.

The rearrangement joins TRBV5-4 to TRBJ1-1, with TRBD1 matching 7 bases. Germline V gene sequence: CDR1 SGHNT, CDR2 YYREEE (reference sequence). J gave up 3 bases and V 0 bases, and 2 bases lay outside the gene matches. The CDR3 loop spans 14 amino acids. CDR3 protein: CASSLGGTDTEAFF. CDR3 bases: TGTGCCAGCAGCTTGGGCGGGACAGACACTGAAGCTTTCTTT.

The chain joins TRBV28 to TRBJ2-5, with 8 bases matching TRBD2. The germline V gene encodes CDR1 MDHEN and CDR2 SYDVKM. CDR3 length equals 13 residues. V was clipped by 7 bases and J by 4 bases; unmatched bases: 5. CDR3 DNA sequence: TGTGCCAGCAAAGCGGGGGACCGAGAGACCCAGTACTTC. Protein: CASKAGDRETQYF.

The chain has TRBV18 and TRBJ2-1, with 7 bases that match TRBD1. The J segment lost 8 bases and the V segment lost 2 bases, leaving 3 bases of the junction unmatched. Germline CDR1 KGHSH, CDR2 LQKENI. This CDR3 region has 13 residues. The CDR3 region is CASSPNTGDEQFF. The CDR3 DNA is TGTGCCAGCTCACCAAATACAGGGGATGAGCAGTTCTTC.